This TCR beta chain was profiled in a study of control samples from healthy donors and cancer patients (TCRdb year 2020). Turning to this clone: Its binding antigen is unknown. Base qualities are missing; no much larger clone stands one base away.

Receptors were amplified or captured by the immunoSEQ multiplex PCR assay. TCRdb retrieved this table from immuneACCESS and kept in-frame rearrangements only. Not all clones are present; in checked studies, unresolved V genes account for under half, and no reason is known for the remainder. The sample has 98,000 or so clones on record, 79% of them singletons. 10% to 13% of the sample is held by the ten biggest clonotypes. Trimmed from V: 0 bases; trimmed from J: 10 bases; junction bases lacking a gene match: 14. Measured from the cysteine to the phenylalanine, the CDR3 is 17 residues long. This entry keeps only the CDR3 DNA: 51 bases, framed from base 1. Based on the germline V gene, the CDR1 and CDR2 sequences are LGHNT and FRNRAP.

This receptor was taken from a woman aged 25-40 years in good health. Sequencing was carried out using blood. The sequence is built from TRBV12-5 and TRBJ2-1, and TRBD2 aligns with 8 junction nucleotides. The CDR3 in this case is CASGLVAWAGGLEEQFF. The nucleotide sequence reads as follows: TGTGCTAGTGGTTTGGTCGCTTGGGCGGGGGGCCTCGAGGAGCAGTTCTTC.